The clone carrying this T cell receptor beta chain was recorded at least ten times. Its antigen is not known. This record comes from a study of metastatic and nonmetastatic thyroid tumors. Study summary: Comparative analysis of repertoires was undertaken across blood and tumor or nodule tissue obtained from malignant and benign thyroid patients.

This CDR3 comprises 11 residues. The germline V gene has CDR1 SNHLY and CDR2 FYNNEI. Trimming took off 6 bases at V and 4 bases at J, with 6 bases between the two ends. Study-wide results and limits: Reports indicated that malignant thyroid tumors showed significantly higher TCR beta diversity than benign nodules did, in blood and tumor.

In the authors' methods: Construction of a distant-metastasis classifier for papillary thyroid cancer relied on CDR3 differences across clinicopathological groups. TCRdb re-called the PCR reads with MiXCR. Here the V and J calls rest on TCRdb's processing, not on the authors' analysis. This table has about 53,000 clones, more than 20% appearing once. Thyroid surgery was performed in patients who had received no treatment beforehand. Sequencing input: blood. The chain employs TRBV2 and TRBJ1-1; D is unclear. The receptor comes from a female donor with papillary thyroid cancer or a benign thyroid nodule (not recorded which). Some clones in this sample may be carry-over from other donors' samples. In DNA, the CDR3 is TGTGCCAGCAGCCCTTTCACTGAAGCTTTCTTT. Its translation is CASSPFTEAFF.